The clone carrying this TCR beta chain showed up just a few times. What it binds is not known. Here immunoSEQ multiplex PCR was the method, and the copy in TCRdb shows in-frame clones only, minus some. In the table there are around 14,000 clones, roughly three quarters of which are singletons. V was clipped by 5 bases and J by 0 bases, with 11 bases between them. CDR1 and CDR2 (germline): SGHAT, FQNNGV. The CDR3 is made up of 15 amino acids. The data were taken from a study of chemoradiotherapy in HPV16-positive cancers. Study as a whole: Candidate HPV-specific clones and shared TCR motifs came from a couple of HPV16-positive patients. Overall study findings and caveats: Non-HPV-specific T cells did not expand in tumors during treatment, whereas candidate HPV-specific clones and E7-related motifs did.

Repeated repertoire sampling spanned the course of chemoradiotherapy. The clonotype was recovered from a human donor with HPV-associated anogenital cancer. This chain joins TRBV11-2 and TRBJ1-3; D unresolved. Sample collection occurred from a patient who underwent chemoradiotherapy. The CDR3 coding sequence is TGTGCCAGCAGCGTAGGGTCTTCCTCTGGAAACACCATATATTTT. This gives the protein CASSVGSSSGNTIYF.